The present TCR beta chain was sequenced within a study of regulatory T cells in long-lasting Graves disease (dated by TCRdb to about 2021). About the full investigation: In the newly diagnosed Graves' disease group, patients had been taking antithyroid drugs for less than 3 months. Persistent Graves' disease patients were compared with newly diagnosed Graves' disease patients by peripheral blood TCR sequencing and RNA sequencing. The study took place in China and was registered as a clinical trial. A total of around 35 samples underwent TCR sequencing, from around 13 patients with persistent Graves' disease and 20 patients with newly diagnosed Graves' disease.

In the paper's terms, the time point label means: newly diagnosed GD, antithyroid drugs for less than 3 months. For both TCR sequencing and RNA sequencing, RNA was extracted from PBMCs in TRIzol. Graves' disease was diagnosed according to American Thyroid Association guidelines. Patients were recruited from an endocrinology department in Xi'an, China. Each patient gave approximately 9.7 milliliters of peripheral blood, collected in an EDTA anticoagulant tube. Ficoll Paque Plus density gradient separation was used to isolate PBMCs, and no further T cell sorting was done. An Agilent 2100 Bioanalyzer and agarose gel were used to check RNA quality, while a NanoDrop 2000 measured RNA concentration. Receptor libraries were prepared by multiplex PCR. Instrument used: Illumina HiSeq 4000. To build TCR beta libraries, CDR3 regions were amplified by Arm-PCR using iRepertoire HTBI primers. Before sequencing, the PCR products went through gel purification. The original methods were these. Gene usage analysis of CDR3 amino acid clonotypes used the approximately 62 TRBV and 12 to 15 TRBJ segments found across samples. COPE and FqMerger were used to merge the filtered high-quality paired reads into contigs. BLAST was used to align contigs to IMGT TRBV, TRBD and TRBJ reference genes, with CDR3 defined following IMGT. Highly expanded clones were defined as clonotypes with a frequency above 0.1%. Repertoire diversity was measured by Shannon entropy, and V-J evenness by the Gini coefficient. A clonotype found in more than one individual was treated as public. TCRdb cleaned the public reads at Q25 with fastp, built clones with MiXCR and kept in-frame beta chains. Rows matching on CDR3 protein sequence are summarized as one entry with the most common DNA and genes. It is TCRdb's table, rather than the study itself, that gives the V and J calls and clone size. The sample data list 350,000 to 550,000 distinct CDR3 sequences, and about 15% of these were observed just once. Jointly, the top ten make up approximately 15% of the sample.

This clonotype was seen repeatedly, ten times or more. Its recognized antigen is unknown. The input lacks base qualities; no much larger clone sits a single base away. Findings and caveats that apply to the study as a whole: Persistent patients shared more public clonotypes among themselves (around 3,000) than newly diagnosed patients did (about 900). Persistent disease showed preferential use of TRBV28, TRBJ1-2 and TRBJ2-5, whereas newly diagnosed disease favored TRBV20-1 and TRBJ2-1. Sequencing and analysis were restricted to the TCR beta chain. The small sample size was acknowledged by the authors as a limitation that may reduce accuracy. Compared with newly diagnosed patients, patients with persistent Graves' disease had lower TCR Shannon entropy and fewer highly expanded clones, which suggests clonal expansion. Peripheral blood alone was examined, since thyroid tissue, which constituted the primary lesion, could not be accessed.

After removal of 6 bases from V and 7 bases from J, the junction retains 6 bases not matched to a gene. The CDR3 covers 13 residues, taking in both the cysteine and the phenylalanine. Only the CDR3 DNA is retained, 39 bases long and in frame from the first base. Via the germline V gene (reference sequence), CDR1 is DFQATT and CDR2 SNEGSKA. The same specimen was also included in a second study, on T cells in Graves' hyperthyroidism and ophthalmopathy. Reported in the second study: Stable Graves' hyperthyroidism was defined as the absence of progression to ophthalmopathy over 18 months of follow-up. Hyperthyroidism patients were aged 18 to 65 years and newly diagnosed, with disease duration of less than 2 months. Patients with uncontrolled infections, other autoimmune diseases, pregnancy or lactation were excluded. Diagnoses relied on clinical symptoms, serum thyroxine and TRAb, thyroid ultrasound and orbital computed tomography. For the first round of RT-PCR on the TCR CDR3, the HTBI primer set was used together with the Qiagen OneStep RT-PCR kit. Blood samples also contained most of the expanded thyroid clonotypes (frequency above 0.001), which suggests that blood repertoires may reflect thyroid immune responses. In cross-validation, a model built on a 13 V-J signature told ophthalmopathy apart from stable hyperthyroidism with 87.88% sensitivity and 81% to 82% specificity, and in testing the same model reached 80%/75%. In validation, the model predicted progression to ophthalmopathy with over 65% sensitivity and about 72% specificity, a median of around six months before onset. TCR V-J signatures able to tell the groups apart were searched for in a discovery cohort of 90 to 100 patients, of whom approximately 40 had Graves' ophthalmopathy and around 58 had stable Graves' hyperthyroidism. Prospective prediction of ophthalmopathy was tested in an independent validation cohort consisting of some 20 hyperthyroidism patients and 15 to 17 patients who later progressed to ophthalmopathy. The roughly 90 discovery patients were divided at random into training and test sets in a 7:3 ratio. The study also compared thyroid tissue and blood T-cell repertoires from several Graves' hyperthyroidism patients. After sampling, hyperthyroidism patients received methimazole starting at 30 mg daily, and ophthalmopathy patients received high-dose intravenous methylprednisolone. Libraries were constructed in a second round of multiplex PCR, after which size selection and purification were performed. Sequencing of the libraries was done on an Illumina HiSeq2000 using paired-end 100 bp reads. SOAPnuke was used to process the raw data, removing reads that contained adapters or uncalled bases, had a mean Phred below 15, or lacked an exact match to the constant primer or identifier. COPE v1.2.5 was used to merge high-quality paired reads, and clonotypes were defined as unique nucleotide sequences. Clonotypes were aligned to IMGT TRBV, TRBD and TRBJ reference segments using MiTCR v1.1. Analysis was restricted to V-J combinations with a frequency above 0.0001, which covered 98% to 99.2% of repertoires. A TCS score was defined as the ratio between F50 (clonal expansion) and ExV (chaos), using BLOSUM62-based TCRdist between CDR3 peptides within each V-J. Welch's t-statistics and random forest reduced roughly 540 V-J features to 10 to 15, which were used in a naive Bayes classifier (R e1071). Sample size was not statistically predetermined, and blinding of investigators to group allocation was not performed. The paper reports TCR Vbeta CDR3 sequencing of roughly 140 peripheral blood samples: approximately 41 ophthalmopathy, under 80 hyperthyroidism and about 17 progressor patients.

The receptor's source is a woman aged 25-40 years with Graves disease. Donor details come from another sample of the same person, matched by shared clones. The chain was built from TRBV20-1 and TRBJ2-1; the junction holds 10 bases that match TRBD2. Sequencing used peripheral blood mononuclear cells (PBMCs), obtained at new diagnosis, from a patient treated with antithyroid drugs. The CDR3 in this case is CSASSGRNNEQFF. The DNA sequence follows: TGCAGTGCAAGTAGCGGGAGGAATAATGAGCAGTTCTTC.